This T cell receptor beta chain was obtained from a study of cytomegalovirus exposure and HLA in healthy donors. Study information: The 550 to 700 first-cohort repertoires and the roughly 120 validation repertoires shared the same platform, a later analysis reported. Study-wide results and limits: Altogether, more than 150 TCR beta chains were recorded as cytomegalovirus-associated. In vitro confirmation showed a few CMV-associated chains to be CMV antigen specific. A subsequent analysis found that TCR clusters from the first cohort also tended to co-occur in the roughly 120 validation repertoires, with approximately 94% of cluster scores above 0.

Using immunoSEQ multiplex PCR, the repertoire was profiled, and TCRdb retains in-frame clones only, with some absent. The table has about 150,000 clones, 82% seen once. Trimming removed 3 bases from V and 6 bases from J; junction bases left unmatched: 4. This CDR3 has 13 amino acids. Germline assignment: CDR1 LNHDA and CDR2 SQIVND (reference sequence). In regard to this clone: Its target is unknown.

The receptor was isolated from a man aged 25 to 40 in good health and CMV-seropositive. This chain joins TRBV19 and TRBJ1-2; 7 nucleotides align to TRBD1. The sequenced material came from PBMCs. The CDR3 protein is CASSMWDRDGYTF. In DNA, the CDR3 is TGTGCCAGTAGTATGTGGGACAGAGATGGCTACACCTTC.